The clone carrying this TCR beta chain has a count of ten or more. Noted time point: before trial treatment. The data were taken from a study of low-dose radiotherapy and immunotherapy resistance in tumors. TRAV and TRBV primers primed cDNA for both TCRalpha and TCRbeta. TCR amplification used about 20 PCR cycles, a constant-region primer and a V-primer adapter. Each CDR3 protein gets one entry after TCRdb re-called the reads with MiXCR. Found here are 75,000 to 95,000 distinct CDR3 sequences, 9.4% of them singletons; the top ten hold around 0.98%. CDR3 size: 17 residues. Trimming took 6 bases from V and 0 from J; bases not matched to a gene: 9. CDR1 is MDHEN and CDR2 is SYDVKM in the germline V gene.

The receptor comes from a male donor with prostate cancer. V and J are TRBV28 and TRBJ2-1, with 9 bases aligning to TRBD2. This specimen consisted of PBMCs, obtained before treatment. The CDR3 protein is CASRITGTSSSYNEQFF. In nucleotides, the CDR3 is TGTGCCAGCAGAATCACCGGGACTAGCAGCTCCTACAATGAGCAGTTCTTC.